A single sample is the source of the 19 T cell receptor beta chains below, sequenced in a study of a mutant IDH1 vaccine in newly diagnosed glioma. The time point was: week 47, end of study. What each vaccine dose contained was 300 ug of mutant IDH1 20-mer peptide, accompanied by topical imiquimod. These TCRs' antigens remain unknown. Sequenced by immunoSEQ multiplex PCR; TCRdb stores in-frame clones only, minus some. The repertoire holds about 31,000 clones, with about 93% as singletons. The specimen comprised PBMCs, sampled from a glioma patient whose treatment included an IDH1 peptide vaccine. These receptors were taken from a woman aged 40 to 50 with glioma.

V is TRBV29-1 and J is TRBJ2-5; D is possibly TRBD2 (6 bases). Trimming cost V 4 bases and J 3 bases, with 9 bases left between them. The CDR3 consists of 12 residues. Germline V gene data show CDR1 as SQVTM and CDR2 as ANQGSEA. CDR3 sequence (DNA): TGCAGCGTTGTCACGGGGGAAGAGACCCAGTACTTC. Translated: CSVVTGEETQYF.

The chain recombines TRBV2 with TRBJ1-1, with D hard to call. Germline CDR1 reads SNHLY; CDR2 reads FYNNEI. The V end was cut by 3 bases, the J end by 0 bases, with 5 bases between. The CDR3 is 13 residues long. The CDR3 nucleotides are TGTGCCAGCAGTGATAGCCTGAACACTGAAGCTTTCTTT. Protein: CASSDSLNTEAFF.

The chain carries TRBV6-4 and TRBJ2-6, with no clear D. The germline gives CDR1 MRHNA, CDR2 SNTAGT. The CDR3 is made up of 16 amino acids. The germline V and J ends were trimmed by 3 bases and 1 base, with 10 bases remaining between them. The DNA for the CDR3 is TGTGCCAGCAGTGAAAACATGGGGTCTGGGGCCAACGTCCTGACTTTC. Its translation is CASSENMGSGANVLTF.

The rearrangement joins TRBV9 to TRBJ1-1; D unclear. Germline loops: CDR1 SGDLS, CDR2 YYNGEE. V lost 4 bases to trimming and J lost 6 bases, with 19 bases between them. The CDR3 runs 15 residues. The CDR3 reads CASSPRLGIDAEAFF. In DNA, the CDR3 is TGTGCCAGCAGCCCTCGCCTGGGTATCGACGCTGAAGCTTTCTTT. The whole variable domain, filled in from reference TRBV9 and TRBJ1-1, reads DSGVTQTPKHLITATGQRVTLRCSPRSGDLSVYWYQQSLDQGLQFLIQYYNGEERAKGNILERFSAQQFPDLHSELNLSSLELGDSALYFCASSPRLGIDAEAFFGQGTRLTVV.

The chain joins TRBV10-1 to TRBJ1-2, with a possible D match to TRBD1 (6 bases). This CDR3 comprises 13 residues. Trimming pared 0 bases from V and 8 bases from J, leaving 10 bases between. Looked up from germline, CDR1 is WNHNN and CDR2 is SYGVQD (reference sequence). The CDR3: CASSESRGGGYTF. In DNA, the CDR3 is TGCGCCAGCAGTGAGTCCAGGGGAGGCGGCTACACCTTC.

The V gene is TRBV5-1, the J gene TRBJ1-1; no definite D call. This CDR3 spans 14 amino acids. V was cut by 0 bases and J by 0 bases, with 6 bases left in between. Germline lookup yields CDR1 SGHRS and CDR2 YFSETQ. CDR3 nucleotides: TGCGCCAGCAGCTTGGACGGATTGAACACTGAAGCTTTCTTT. This encodes CASSLDGLNTEAFF.

This CDR3 reads CASSKSGRGYNEQFF. CDR3 nucleotides: TGTGCCAGCAGTAAGAGCGGGAGGGGTTACAATGAGCAGTTCTTC. The chain couples TRBV6-5 to TRBJ2-1; the match to TRBD2 covers 10 bases. The V gene end was trimmed by 5 bases and the J gene end by 4 bases; junction bases not matched to a gene: 5. From germline, CDR1 is MNHEY and CDR2 SVGAGI. There are 15 residues in the CDR3.

This chain connects TRBV9 to TRBJ1-4; a possible D gene is TRBD1 (5 bases). This CDR3 region has 13 residues. Germline V gives CDR1 SGDLS, CDR2 YYNGEE. The V end was cut by 3 bases, the J end by 11 bases, with 14 bases between. The DNA of the CDR3 is TGTGCCAGCAGCGCCGACCAGGGTCGGAAACTGTTTTTT. As protein: CASSADQGRKLFF.

In DNA, the CDR3 is TGTGCCAGCGGGGACAGGAGCACTGAAGCTTTCTTT. Its protein is CASGDRSTEAFF. This chain links TRBV7-6 with TRBJ1-1, with TRBD1 identical over 8 bases. The V segment lost 8 bases and the J segment 4 bases; nucleotides outside the gene matches: 3. The CDR3 consists of 12 residues. Germline V gene data show CDR1 as SGHVS and CDR2 as FNYEAQ.

This rearrangement joins TRBV10-3 to TRBJ1-4, with D unclear. The CDR3 has 18 residues. V lost 8 bases, J lost 0 bases, and 22 bases lay in between. Germline loops: CDR1 ENHRY, CDR2 SYGVKD. The DNA of the CDR3 is TGTGCCATCTCACGGGCAGGACTTGATCCTGCAACTAATGAAAAACTGTTTTTT. Amino acids: CAISRAGLDPATNEKLFF.

This sequence joins TRBV10-1 and TRBJ2-3; D is uncertain. The CDR3 is 13 residues long. Trimming stripped 3 bases from V and 3 bases from J, with 7 bases between. Per the germline V gene, CDR1 is WNHNN and CDR2 is SYGVQD (reference sequence). CDR3 nucleotide sequence: TGCGCCAGCAGTGACAGAAGAACAGATACGCAGTATTTT. This sequence encodes CASSDRRTDTQYF.

The DNA for the CDR3 is TGCGCCAGCACCCAGGGGACTGAAGCTTTCTTT. Protein product: CASTQGTEAFF. The V gene is TRBV10-2, the J gene TRBJ1-1; TRBD1 might be the D (6 bases). The germline gives CDR1 WSHSY, CDR2 SAAADI. This CDR3 is 11 amino acids long. Trimming stripped 7 bases from V and 5 bases from J, with 8 bases between.

The V call is TRBV6-1, the J call TRBJ1-3; a weak D match, TRBD1 (5 bases). V was clipped by 1 base and J by 6 bases, with 7 bases between them. CDR1 is MNHNS and CDR2 is SASEGT in the germline V gene. The CDR3 runs to 13 residues. As DNA, the CDR3 is TGTGCCAGCAGTGAAGGACAGATAAACACCATATATTTT. Translating it yields CASSEGQINTIYF.

The chain recombines TRBV5-5 with TRBJ1-2; possible D gene TRBD1, 6 bases. The ends were cut back, 4 bases at V and 2 bases at J, with 12 bases in the middle. The V gene's germline CDR1 is SGHKS and CDR2 YYEKEE (reference sequence). The CDR3 covers 14 residues. The CDR3 DNA reads TGTGCCAGCAGCACCAAACAGGGAAACTATGGCTACACCTTC. Residues: CASSTKQGNYGYTF.

The V and J genes are TRBV2 and TRBJ2-7; D unresolved. The germline gives CDR1 SNHLY, CDR2 FYNNEI. The CDR3 runs 13 residues. The V end lost 4 bases, the J end lost 3 bases, and 10 bases lay between the germline ends. CDR3 region: CASSGPFDYEQYF. CDR3 in DNA: TGTGCCAGCAGTGGTCCATTTGACTACGAGCAGTACTTC.

The chain employs TRBV19 and TRBJ1-2; D uncertain. This CDR3 region has 15 residues. Per germline, CDR1 LNHDA and CDR2 SQIVND (reference sequence). The V end lost 5 bases, the J end lost 2 bases, and 15 bases lay between the germline ends. This chain's CDR3 is CASSPRNTVNYGYTF. DNA of the CDR3: TGTGCCAGTAGTCCAAGGAATACGGTAAACTATGGCTACACCTTC.

This chain links TRBV30 with TRBJ2-7; TRBD1 is a possible D gene (6 bases). Germline CDR1 is GTSNPN and CDR2 is SVGIG (reference sequence). CDR3 length equals 14 residues. V shed 1 base and J shed 2 bases, with 12 bases lying between them. CDR3 in amino acids: CAWSGGGPTYEQYF. The DNA for the CDR3 is TGTGCCTGGAGTGGTGGGGGCCCTACCTACGAGCAGTACTTC. Filled out from reference TRBV30 and TRBJ2-7, the complete variable domain reads SQTIHQWPATLVQPVGSPLSLECTVEGTSNPNLYWYRQAAGRGLQLLFYSVGIGQISSEVPQNLSASRPQDRQFILSSKKLLLSDSGFYLCAWSGGGPTYEQYFGPGTRLTVT.

The chain couples TRBV7-8 to TRBJ2-1, with TRBD2 as a possible D gene (5 bases). CDR3 length equals 15 residues. Germline V gene data show CDR1 as SGHVS and CDR2 as FQNEAQ. Trimming took 5 bases from V and 4 from J, leaving 15 bases between them. In nucleotides, the CDR3 is TGTGCCAGCAGCCCAACCGGGAAAGGGTACAATGAGCAGTTCTTC. This gives the protein CASSPTGKGYNEQFF.

The chain has TRBV16 and TRBJ1-1, with D possibly being TRBD1 (5 bases). The germline V gene has CDR1 KGHSY and CDR2 FQNENV. CDR3 length equals 15 residues. V gave up 7 bases and J gave up 0 bases, with 15 bases separating them. CDR3 protein: CASTWGELMNTEAFF. The CDR3 coding sequence is TGTGCCAGCACGTGGGGGGAGCTCATGAACACTGAAGCTTTCTTT.